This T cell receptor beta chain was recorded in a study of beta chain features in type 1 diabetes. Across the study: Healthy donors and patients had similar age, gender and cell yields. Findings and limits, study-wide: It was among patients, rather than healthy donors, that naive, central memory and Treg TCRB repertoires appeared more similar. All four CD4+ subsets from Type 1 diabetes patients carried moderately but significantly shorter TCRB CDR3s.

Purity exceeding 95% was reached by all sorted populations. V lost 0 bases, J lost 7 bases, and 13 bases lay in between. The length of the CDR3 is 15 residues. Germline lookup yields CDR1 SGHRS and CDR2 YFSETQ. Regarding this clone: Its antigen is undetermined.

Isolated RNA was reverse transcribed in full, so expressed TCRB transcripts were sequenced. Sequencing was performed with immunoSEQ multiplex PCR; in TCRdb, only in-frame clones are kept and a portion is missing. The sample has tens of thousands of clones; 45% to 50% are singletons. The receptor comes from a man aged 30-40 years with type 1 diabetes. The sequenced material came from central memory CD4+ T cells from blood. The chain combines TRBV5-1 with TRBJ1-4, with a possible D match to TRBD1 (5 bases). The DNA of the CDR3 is TGCGCCAGCAGCTTGGCCGGGGGTGGTGGTGAAAAACTGTTTTTT. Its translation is CASSLAGGGGEKLFF.